A single sample is the source of the 5 T cell receptor beta chains below, sequenced in a study of T cell changes during pregnancy in multiple sclerosis. Assay: immunoSEQ multiplex PCR; the TCRdb copy retains only in-frame clones and omits some. The table has approximately 60,000 clones, 91% seen once; the top ten hold 3.6%. The sequencing used peripheral blood, collected after pregnancy. All receptors derive from a female donor in good health, enrolled as a control in a pregnancy study.

The chain joins TRBV11-2 to TRBJ2-3; 9 bases are shared with TRBD1. The CDR3 length is 15 residues. CDR1 is SGHAT, CDR2 FQNNGV, per germline. Trimming cost V 5 bases and J 2 bases; bases outside gene matches: 5. CDR3 residues: CASSNRGRVTDTQYF. The CDR3 DNA follows: TGTGCCAGCAGCAACAGGGGGCGAGTCACAGATACGCAGTATTTT.

The table lists this clone with a count of one. The V call is TRBV18, the J call TRBJ2-1; 13 nucleotides line up with TRBD2. The CDR3 consists of 19 residues. In germline, CDR1 is KGHSH, CDR2 LQKENI. V lost 3 bases to trimming and J lost 4 bases; unmatched junction nucleotides: 12. The CDR3 loop reads CASSPGLAGAFKVYNEQFF. The DNA for the CDR3 is TGTGCCAGCTCACCCGGACTAGCGGGGGCCTTTAAAGTATACAATGAGCAGTTCTTC.

V gene TRBV19 combines with J gene TRBJ1-2; 9 nucleotides line up with TRBD1. Germline V gene data show CDR1 as LNHDA and CDR2 as SQIVND (reference sequence). V dropped 5 bases and J dropped 4; count of bases not matched to a gene: 11. This CDR3 region has 16 residues. CDR3 nucleotides: TGTGCCAGTAGTGTCCAACAGGGGGCGTCAGGCTATGGCTACACCTTC. The encoded protein is CASSVQQGASGYGYTF.

The CDR3 region is CASSVKQDSYGYTF. The CDR3 region has the DNA TGTGCCAGCAGCGTAAAGCAGGACAGCTATGGCTACACCTTC. The chain uses TRBV9 and TRBJ1-2; tentative D call: TRBD1 (6 bases). Germline CDR1 SGDLS, CDR2 YYNGEE. V was cut by 1 base and J by 4 bases, with 11 bases left in between. The CDR3 covers 14 residues.

The rearrangement links TRBV7-3 to TRBJ2-1; perhaps TRBD1 as D (5 bases). The CDR3 has 13 residues. Germline CDR1 reads SGHTA; CDR2 reads FQGTGA. Between the trimmed V and J ends, which lost 5 bases and 9 bases, there was a span of 14 bases. Here the CDR3 reads CASSLGGAFEQFF. In DNA, the CDR3 is TGTGCCAGCAGCCTTGGTGGGGCCTTTGAGCAGTTCTTC.